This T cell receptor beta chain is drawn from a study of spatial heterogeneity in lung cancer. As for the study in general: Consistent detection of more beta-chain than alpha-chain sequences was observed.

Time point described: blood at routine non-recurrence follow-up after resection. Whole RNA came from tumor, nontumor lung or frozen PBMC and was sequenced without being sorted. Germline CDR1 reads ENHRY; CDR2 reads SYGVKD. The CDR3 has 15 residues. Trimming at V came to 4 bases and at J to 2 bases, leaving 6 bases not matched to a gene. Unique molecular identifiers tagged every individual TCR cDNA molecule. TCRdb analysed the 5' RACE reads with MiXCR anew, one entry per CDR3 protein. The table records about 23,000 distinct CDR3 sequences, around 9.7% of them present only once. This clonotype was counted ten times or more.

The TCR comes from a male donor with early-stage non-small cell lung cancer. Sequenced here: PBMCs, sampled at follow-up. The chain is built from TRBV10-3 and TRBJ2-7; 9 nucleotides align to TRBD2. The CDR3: CAISVGGGAPYEQYF. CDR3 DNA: TGTGCCATCAGTGTGGGCGGGGGGGCCCCCTACGAGCAGTACTTC.